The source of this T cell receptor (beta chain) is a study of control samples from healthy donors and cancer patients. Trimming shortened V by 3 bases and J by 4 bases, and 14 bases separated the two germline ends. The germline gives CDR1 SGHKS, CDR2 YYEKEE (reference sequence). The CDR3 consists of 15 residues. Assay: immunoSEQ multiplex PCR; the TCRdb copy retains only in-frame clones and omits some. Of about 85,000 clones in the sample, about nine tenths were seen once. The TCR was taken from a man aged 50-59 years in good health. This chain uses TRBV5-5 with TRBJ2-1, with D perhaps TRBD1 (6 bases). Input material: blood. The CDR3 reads CASSWDQGIYNEQFF. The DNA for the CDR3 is TGTGCCAGCAGCTGGGACCAGGGGATTTACAATGAGCAGTTCTTC.